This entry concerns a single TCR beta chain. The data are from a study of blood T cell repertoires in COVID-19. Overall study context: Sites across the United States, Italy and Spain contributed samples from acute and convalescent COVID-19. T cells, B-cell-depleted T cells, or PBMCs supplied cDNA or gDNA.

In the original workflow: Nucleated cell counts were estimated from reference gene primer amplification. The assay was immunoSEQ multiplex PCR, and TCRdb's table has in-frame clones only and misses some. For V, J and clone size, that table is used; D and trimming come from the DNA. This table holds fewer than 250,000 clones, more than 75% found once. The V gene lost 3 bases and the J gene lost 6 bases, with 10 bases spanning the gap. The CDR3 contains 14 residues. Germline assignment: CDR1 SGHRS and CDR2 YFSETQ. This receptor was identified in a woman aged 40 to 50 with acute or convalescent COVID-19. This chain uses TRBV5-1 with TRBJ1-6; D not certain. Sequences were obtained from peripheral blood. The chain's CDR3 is CASSSVGSNSPLHF. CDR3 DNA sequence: TGCGCCAGCAGCTCGGTCGGGTCTAATTCACCCCTCCACTTT.